This T cell receptor beta chain was observed in a study of blood T cell repertoires in COVID-19. There are 15 residues in the CDR3. Germline loops: CDR1 SGHVS, CDR2 FQNEAQ. Comments on this clone: At one end the junction does not follow the germline gene, possibly because of a read error.

Recruitment covered about two dozen US areas and drew participants whose ages spanned about 18 to 90 years. How the authors handled the data: Reference gene primer amplification gave nucleated cell count estimates. The data were produced by immunoSEQ multiplex PCR, yet TCRdb's version contains in-frame clones alone and is incomplete. Clone size and V and J calls were adopted from that table, with D and trimming inferred from the DNA. The table lists a few hundred thousand clones, 88% of them singletons. The V gene is TRBV7-8, the J gene TRBJ2-2, with no clear D. The specimen sequenced was PBMCs or T cells enriched from blood (not recorded which). The receptor was isolated from a young man who had recovered from COVID-19. CDR3 amino acids: CASSLAAANTGELFF. In DNA, the CDR3 is TGTGCCAGCAGCTTAGCGGCAGCGAATACCGGGGAGCTGTTTTTT.